A selection of T cell receptor beta chains follows, all from one sample in a study of blood T cell repertoires in COVID-19. Assay used: immunoSEQ multiplex PCR; TCRdb lists only in-frame clones, some missing. The table has a few hundred thousand clones, roughly 84% seen once; the top ten hold less than 2%. Sequenced input: peripheral blood. The origin of the receptors is a woman aged 35 to 49 who had recovered from COVID-19. CDR3s include the opening cysteine and the closing phenylalanine or tryptophan. The order of the fields is D gene, clone size, V gene, J gene, CDR3 protein, CDR3 DNA. D genes are given only for firm matches. Clone size appears in some rows only: once, few, many, or a class for an expanded clone.

D: TRBD1; size: .; V: TRBV7-6; J: TRBJ2-7; CDR3: CASSFKRTGSNEQYF; DNA: TGTGCCAGCAGCTTCAAAAGGACAGGGTCCAACGAGCAGTACTTC
D: .; size: .; V: TRBV30; J: TRBJ1-1; CDR3: CAWSVTDPNTEAFF; DNA: TGTGCCTGGAGTGTAACAGACCCGAACACTGAAGCTTTCTTT
D: TRBD1; size: .; V: TRBV2; J: TRBJ1-6; CDR3: CASTGTGGWNYSPLHF; DNA: TGTGCCAGTACCGGGACAGGGGGCTGGAATTATTCACCCCTCCACTTT
D: TRBD2; size: few; V: TRBV7-9; J: TRBJ2-2; CDR3: CASSLPFAGENTGELFF; DNA: TGTGCCAGCAGCTTACCCTTTGCGGGGGAAAACACCGGGGAGCTGTTTTTT
D: .; size: .; V: TRBV6-5; J: TRBJ1-6; CDR3: CASSYSSGATSPLHF; DNA: TGTGCCAGCAGTTACTCTTCAGGGGCTACTTCACCCCTCCACTTT
D: .; size: .; V: TRBV29-1; J: TRBJ2-3; CDR3: CSVEDQGEADTQYF; DNA: TGCAGCGTTGAAGATCAGGGTGAGGCAGATACGCAGTATTTT
D: TRBD1; size: .; V: TRBV28; J: TRBJ1-5; CDR3: CASSSGTGGNQPQHF; DNA: TGTGCCAGCAGTTCCGGGACAGGGGGCAATCAGCCCCAGCATTTT
D: .; size: .; V: TRBV5-5; J: TRBJ1-3; CDR3: CASISFSGGNTIYF; DNA: TGTGCCAGCATCTCATTTTCCGGTGGAAACACCATATATTTT
D: .; size: .; V: TRBV28; J: TRBJ1-2; CDR3: CASSLSLGAGYTF; DNA: TGTGCCAGCAGTTTAAGTTTGGGGGCAGGCTACACCTTC
D: .; size: .; V: TRBV25-1; J: TRBJ2-7; CDR3: CASSEYLGGYEQYF; DNA: TGTGCCAGCAGTGAATATCTAGGGGGCTACGAGCAGTACTTC
D: TRBD2; size: few; V: TRBV5-1; J: TRBJ2-5; CDR3: CASSLAGTSQETQYF; DNA: TGCGCCAGCAGCTTGGCAGGGACTAGCCAAGAGACCCAGTACTTC
D: .; size: .; V: TRBV7-2; J: TRBJ2-1; CDR3: CASSLGQINEQFF; DNA: TGTGCCAGCAGCTTAGGGCAGATTAATGAGCAGTTCTTC
D: .; size: .; V: TRBV9; J: TRBJ1-5; CDR3: CASSPGLISNQPQHF; DNA: TGTGCCAGCAGCCCGGGACTGATTAGCAATCAGCCCCAGCATTTT
D: TRBD1; size: .; V: TRBV6-5; J: TRBJ1-5; CDR3: CASRGQGINQPQHF; DNA: TGTGCCAGTCGGGGACAGGGGATCAATCAGCCCCAGCATTTT
D: .; size: .; V: TRBV15; J: TRBJ2-2; CDR3: CATSLHRTNTGELFF; DNA: TGTGCCACCAGTTTACACCGAACGAACACCGGGGAGCTGTTTTTT
D: .; size: .; V: TRBV30; J: TRBJ1-4; CDR3: CAFGYEKLFF; DNA: TGTGCCTTCGGTTACGAAAAACTGTTTTTT
D: .; size: .; V: TRBV6-1; J: TRBJ1-6; CDR3: CASSVSRGGVPYNSPLHF; DNA: TGTGCCAGCAGTGTTTCACGGGGTGGAGTGCCCTATAATTCACCCCTCCACTTT
D: TRBD1; size: .; V: TRBV5-1; J: TRBJ2-7; CDR3: CASSLAPGQYYEQYF; DNA: TGCGCCAGCAGCTTGGCCCCGGGACAGTACTACGAGCAGTACTTC
D: TRBD1; size: .; V: TRBV5-1; J: TRBJ2-7; CDR3: CASSLATGENEQYF; DNA: TGCGCCAGCAGCTTGGCTACAGGGGAGAACGAGCAGTACTTC
D: TRBD1; size: .; V: TRBV27; J: TRBJ1-1; CDR3: CASSFSGTGNTEAFF; DNA: TGTGCCAGCAGTTTCTCAGGGACAGGGAACACTGAAGCTTTCTTT
D: .; size: few; V: TRBV11-2; J: TRBJ2-1; CDR3: CASSLDRDNEQFF; DNA: TGTGCCAGCAGCTTAGACAGGGACAATGAGCAGTTCTTC
D: TRBD2; size: .; V: TRBV18; J: TRBJ2-5; CDR3: CASSPPLAGGSETQYF; DNA: TGTGCCAGCTCACCACCCCTAGCGGGGGGCAGCGAGACCCAGTACTTC